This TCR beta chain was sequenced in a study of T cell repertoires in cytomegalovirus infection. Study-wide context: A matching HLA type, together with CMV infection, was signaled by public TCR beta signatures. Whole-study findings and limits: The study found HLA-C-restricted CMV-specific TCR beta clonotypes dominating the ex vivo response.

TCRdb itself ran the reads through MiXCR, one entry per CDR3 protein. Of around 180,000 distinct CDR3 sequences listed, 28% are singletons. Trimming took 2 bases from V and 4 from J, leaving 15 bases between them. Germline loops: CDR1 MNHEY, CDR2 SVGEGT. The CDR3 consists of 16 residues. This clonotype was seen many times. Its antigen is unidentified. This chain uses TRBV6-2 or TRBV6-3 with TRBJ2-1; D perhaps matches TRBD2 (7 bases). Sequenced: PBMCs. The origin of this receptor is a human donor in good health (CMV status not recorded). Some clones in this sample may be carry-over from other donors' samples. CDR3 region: CASSYGVGGRYNEQFF. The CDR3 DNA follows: TGTGCCAGCAGTTACGGGGTGGGGGGGCGTTACAATGAGCAGTTCTTC.